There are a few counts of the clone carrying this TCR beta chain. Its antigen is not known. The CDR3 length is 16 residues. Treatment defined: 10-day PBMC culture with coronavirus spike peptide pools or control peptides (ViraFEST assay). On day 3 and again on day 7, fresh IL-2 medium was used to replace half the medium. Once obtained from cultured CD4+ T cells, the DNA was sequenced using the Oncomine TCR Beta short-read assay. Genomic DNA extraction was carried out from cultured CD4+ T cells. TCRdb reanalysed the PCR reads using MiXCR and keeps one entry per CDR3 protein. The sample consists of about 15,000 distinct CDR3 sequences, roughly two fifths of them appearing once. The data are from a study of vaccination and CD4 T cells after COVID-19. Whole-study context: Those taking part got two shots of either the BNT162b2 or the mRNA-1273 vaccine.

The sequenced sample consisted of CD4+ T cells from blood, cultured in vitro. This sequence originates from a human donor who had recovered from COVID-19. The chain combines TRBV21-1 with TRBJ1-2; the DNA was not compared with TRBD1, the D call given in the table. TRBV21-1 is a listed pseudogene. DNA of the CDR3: TGTGCCAGCAGCAAAGCGGGGGGCGCCCTAGGTCGGGACCTGATTTTC. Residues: CASSKAGGALGRDLIF.